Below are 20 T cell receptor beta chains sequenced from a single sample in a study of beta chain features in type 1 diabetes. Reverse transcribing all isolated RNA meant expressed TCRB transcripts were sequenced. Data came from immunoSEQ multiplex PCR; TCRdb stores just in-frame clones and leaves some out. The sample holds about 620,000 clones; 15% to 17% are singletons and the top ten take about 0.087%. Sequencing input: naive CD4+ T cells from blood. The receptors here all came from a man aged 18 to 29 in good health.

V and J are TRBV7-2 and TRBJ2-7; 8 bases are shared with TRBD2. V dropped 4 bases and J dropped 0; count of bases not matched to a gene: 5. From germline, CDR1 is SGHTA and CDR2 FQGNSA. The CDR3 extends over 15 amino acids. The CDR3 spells CASSSGGLGSYEQYF. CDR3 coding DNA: TGTGCCAGCAGCTCCGGGGGACTAGGCTCCTACGAGCAGTACTTC. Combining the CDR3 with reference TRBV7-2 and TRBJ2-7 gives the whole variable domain GAGVSQSPSNKVTEKGKDVELRCDPISGHTALYWYRQSLGQGLEFLIYFQGNSAPDKSGLPSDRFSAERTGGSVSTLTIQRTQQEDSAVYLCASSSGGLGSYEQYFGPGTRLTVT.

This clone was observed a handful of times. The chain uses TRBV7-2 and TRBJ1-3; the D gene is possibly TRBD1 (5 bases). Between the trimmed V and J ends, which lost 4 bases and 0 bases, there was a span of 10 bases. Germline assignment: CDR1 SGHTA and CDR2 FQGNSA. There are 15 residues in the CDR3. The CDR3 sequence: CASSSGHNSGNTIYF. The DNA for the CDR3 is TGTGCCAGCAGCTCTGGACACAACTCTGGAAACACCATATATTTT.

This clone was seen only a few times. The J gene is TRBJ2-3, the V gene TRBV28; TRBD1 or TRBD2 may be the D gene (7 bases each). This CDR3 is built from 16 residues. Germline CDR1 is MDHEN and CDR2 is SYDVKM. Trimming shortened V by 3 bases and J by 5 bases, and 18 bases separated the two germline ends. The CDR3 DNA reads TGTGCCAGCAGTTTGCGGGGGAGGGGGCGGAAAGATACGCAGTATTTT. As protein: CASSLRGRGRKDTQYF.

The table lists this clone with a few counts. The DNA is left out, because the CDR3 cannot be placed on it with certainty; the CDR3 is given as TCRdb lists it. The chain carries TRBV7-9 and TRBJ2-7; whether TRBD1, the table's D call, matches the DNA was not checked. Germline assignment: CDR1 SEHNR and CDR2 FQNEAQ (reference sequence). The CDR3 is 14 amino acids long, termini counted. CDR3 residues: CASSWGQGTTRGYF.

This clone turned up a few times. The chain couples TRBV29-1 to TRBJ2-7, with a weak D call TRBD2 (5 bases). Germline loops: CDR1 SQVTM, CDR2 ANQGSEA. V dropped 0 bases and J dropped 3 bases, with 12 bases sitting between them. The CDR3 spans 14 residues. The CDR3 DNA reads TGCAGCGTTGAAGATGTGGGGAGAGGCTACGAGCAGTACTTC. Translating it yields CSVEDVGRGYEQYF.

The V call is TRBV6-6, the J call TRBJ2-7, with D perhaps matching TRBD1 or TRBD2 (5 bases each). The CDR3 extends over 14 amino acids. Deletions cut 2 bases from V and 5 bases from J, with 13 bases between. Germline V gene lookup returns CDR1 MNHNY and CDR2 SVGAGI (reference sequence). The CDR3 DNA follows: TGTGCCAGCAGTTACGGGGCGAGGGTCGACGAGCAGTACTTC. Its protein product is CASSYGARVDEQYF.

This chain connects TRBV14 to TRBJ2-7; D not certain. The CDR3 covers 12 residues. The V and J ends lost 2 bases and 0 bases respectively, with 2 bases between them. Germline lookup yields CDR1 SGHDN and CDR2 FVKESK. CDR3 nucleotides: TGTGCCAGCAGCCAATCCTCCTACGAGCAGTACTTC. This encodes CASSQSSYEQYF.

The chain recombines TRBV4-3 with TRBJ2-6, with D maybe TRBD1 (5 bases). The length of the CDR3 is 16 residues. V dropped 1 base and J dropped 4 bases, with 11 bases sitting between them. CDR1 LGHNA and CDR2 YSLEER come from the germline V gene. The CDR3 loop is CASSQAIGAGANVLTF. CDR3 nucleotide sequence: TGCGCCAGCAGCCAAGCTATAGGGGCCGGGGCCAACGTCCTGACTTTC.

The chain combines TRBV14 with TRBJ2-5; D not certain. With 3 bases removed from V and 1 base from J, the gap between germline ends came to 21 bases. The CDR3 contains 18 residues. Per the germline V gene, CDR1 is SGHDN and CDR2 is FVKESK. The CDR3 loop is CASSQIFRAVAVQETQYF. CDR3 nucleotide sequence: TGTGCCAGCAGCCAGATATTTCGGGCGGTAGCAGTCCAAGAGACCCAGTACTTC.

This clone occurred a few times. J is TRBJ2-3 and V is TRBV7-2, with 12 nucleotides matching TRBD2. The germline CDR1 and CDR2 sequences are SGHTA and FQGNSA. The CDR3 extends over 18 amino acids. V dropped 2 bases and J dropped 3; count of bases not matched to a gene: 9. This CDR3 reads CASSLSASGGARTDTQYF. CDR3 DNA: TGTGCCAGCAGCTTATCGGCTAGCGGGGGGGCCAGGACAGATACGCAGTATTTT.

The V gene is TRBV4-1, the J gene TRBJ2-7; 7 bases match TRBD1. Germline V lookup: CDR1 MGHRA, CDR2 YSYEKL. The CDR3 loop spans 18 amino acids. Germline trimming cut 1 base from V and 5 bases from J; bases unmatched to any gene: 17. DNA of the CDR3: TGCGCCAGCAGCCAAGGAGGGAGACAGGGAAATTGGAAGGACGAGCAGTACTTC. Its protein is CASSQGGRQGNWKDEQYF.

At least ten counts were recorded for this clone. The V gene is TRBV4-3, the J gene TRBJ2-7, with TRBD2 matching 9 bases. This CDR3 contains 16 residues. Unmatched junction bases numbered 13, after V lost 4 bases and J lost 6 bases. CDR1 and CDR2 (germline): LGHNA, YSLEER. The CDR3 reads CASSPSARGRALEQYF. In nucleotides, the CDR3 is TGCGCCAGCAGCCCCTCTGCACGCGGGAGGGCCCTCGAGCAGTACTTC.

CDR3 region: CASKAGQETQYF. CDR3 nucleotides: TGTGCCAGCAAGGCGGGTCAAGAGACCCAGTACTTC. This chain uses TRBV5-6 with TRBJ2-5; tentatively, D is TRBD2 (5 bases). Trimming left V 6 bases short and J 2 bases short, with 8 bases between. The V gene's germline CDR1 is SGHDT and CDR2 YYEEEE. The CDR3 loop spans 12 amino acids.

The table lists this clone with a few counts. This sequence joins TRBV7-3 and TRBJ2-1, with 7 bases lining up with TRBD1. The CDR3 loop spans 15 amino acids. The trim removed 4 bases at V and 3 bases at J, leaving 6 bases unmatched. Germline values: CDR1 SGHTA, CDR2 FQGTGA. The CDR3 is CASSSGQVLYNEQFF. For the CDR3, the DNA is TGTGCCAGCAGCTCAGGACAGGTTCTCTACAATGAGCAGTTCTTC.

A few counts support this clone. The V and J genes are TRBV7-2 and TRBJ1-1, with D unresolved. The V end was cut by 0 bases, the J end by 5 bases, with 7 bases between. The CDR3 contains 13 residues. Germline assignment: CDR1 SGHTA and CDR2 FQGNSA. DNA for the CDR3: TGTGCCAGCAGCTTAGCTATCTTGACTGAAGCTTTCTTT. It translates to CASSLAILTEAFF.

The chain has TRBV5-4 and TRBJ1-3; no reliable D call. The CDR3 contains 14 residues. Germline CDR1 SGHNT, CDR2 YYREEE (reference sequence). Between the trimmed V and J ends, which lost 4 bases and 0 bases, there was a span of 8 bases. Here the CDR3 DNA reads TGTGCCAGCAGCCGGGCCGACTCTGGAAACACCATATATTTT. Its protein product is CASSRADSGNTIYF.

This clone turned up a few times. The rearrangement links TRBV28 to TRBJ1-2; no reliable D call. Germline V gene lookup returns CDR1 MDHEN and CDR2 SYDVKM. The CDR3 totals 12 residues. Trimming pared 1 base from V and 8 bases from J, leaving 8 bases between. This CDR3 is CASSLSGEGYTF. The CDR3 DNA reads TGTGCCAGCAGTTTATCTGGGGAGGGCTACACCTTC.

CDR3 protein: CASSAGLAGAPTDTQYF. CDR3 nucleotides: TGTGCCAGCAGCGCGGGACTAGCGGGGGCCCCTACAGATACGCAGTATTTT. The chain links TRBV9 to TRBJ2-3, with TRBD2 identical over 14 bases. Trimming took 3 bases from V and 3 from J; bases not matched to a gene: 6. Germline CDR1 SGDLS, CDR2 YYNGEE. The CDR3 length is 17 residues.

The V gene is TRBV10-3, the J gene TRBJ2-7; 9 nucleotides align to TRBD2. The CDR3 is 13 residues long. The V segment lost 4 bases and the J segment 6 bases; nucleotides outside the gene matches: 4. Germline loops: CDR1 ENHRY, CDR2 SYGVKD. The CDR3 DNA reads TGTGCCATCAGTGTGGGACTAGCTTTCGAGCAGTACTTC. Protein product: CAISVGLAFEQYF.

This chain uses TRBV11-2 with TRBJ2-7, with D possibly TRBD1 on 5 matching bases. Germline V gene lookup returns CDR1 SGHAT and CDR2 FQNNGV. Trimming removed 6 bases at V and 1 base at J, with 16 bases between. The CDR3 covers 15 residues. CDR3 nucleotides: TGTGCCAGCAGTCTCTCAGGGTTAGGATCCTACGAGCAGTACTTC. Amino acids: CASSLSGLGSYEQYF.